This T cell receptor beta chain was retrieved from a study of shared clonotypes between healthy human individuals (dated by TCRdb to about 2020). Describing the broader study: A few men and two women, aged 18 to 49 years, made up the cohort. To increase sequencing depth and limit assay-specific biases, different laboratories used diverse techniques to prepare libraries and sequence TCR repertoires. To estimate repertoire size and how much clonotypes are shared between individuals, the study performed deep sequencing of blood TCR repertoires from about five healthy adults. Between about 0.8 and 8.9 billion PBMCs per donor were obtained by leukapheresis. For each donor, CD4 naive and CD4 memory were each run on three plates, CD8 naive on two plates, and CD8 memory on one plate.

Using the deep immunoSEQ assay, multiplex PCR amplified TCR CDR3 regions from genomic DNA. Genomic DNA extracted from each cell subset was distributed evenly over all wells of several immunoSEQ 96-well plates, and each plate served as one replicate. For sorted subsets, each replicate PCR was loaded with 200 ng genomic DNA, equivalent to about 30,000 T cell genomes. Purified libraries were quantified with a Qubit 3.0 fluorometer, sized on a Bioanalyzer 2100, and re-quantified with the KAPA Library Quantification kit. Every immunoSEQ 96-well plate was sequenced on a separate single-read 150-cycle Illumina NextSeq 550 flow cell. Per the source publication's procedure: The immunoSEQ output contained only junctional sequences without quality scores, so filtering could not match that applied to full-length reads. To assign V/J genes and CDR3, sequences were annotated using PyIR, a Python wrapper for IgBLAST v1.9, with IMGT germline references. Any read was removed if the V/J assignment was weak (E-value above 1e-6), the CDR3 was missing, or the read contained stop codons, out-of-frame junctions, or ambiguous translated residues. V3J clonotypes were defined as sequences sharing the same inferred V gene, J gene, and CDR3 amino acid sequence. The percentage overlap between two repertoires was calculated by dividing the number of shared unique clonotypes by the size of the smaller repertoire. Three approaches were used to assess repertoire richness: RTK rarefaction, the Chao1 estimator, and Recon v2.1 estimates of unobserved clonotypes. Generation probabilities were computed with OLGA for all TCRbeta clonotypes obtained by the gDNA method from a few donors. In its TCRdb copy, this immuneACCESS table keeps in-frame sequences only and misses some clones. Where compared with another copy, unresolved V genes explain less than half of these, and the others have no known cause. V, J and clone size reflect that table, while D and trimming were determined from the DNA. Recorded for this sample are over 2 million clones; 85% to 95% of them occurred a single time. 0.13% of the sample lies in the top ten.

The CDR3 covers 14 residues, taking in both the cysteine and the phenylalanine. Of the read, only the CDR3 DNA is kept; its 42 bases are in frame from base 1. The V and J ends are trimmed by 8 bases and 0 bases, leaving 8 bases between them. CDR1 SEHNR and CDR2 FQNEAQ were looked up in the germline V gene (reference sequence). In regard to this clone: Its specific antigen is unknown. No clone much larger than this one lies a single base away; base qualities are absent.

Study-wide conclusions, independent of this receptor: Across a handful of donors, 4.5% to 6.5% of naive CD4, more than 3% of naive CD8, approximately 2.5% of memory CD4, and roughly 0.41% of memory CD8 clonotypes were shared. Sampling was restricted to blood, and TCR repertoires in tissues likely differ from the TCR repertoires found in blood. The genetic and exposure-history diversity represented was limited by the small number of donors. Pairwise subsampling led to the expectation that sequencing depth would affect the degree of clonotype sharing among donors. Even with the large sequencing depth, rarefaction of the sorted-subset datasets indicated that sequencing was incomplete. Naive subsets generally had larger estimated clonotype richness than memory subsets. Clonotypes shared by all four sorted-subset donors showed higher generation probabilities than non-shared clonotypes.

The donors were healthy, HIV-negative adults with no recently reported acute infections or vaccinations. Every donor was a Caucasian adult residing in Nashville, Tennessee, USA. CD4+ T cells were enriched by magnetic negative selection, after which naive cells were positively selected on CD45RA and the negative fraction was taken as the memory subset. Blood was obtained by leukapheresis, after which PBMCs were separated by Ficoll-Histopaque density gradient centrifugation and cryopreserved in liquid nitrogen vapor phase. Purity and quantity of every magnetically sorted T cell population were checked by analytical flow cytometry. Genomic DNA was isolated from each sorted fraction and quantified by UV absorbance on a Nanodrop 2000c.

The sequenced material came from naive CD4+ T cells sorted from blood. The cell subset or site label for this specimen denotes: CD45RA+ positively selected. The chain was built from TRBV7-9 and TRBJ1-6; the D gene lacks a confident call. The clonotype comes from a man younger than 35 in good health. This receptor has the CDR3 CASAKSSYNSPLHF. At the DNA level, the sequence is TGTGCCAGCGCGAAAAGCTCCTATAATTCACCCCTCCACTTT.